Described below is a single T cell receptor beta chain sequence and its context. No antigen is known for it. This sample was taken from a study of cytomegalovirus exposure and HLA in healthy donors. Study observations and caveats: Later on, an analysis tied over 15,000 TCR beta sequences to HLA alleles at 0.05 false discovery rate. With later analysis, a missense DCLRE1C variant became linked to TCR beta V- and J-gene trimming.

60 Vbeta and 13 Jbeta primers were used in PCR. This table comes from immunoSEQ multiplex PCR, and its TCRdb copy is limited to in-frame clones, with some not included. The sample has 150,000 to 200,000 clones, 80% seen once; the top ten hold approximately 2.2%. Likely unrecorded immune exposures existed in these nominally healthy donors. From germline, CDR1 is SGHRS and CDR2 YFSETQ. The germline V and J ends were trimmed by 0 bases and 0 bases, with 7 bases remaining between them. CDR3 length equals 14 residues. V and J are TRBV5-1 and TRBJ2-7; D uncertain. The receptor comes from a male donor in good health and CMV-seronegative. Specimen: PBMCs. The CDR3 sequence is CASSLVHGSYEQYF. The CDR3 DNA reads TGCGCCAGCAGCTTGGTCCACGGCTCCTACGAGCAGTACTTC.